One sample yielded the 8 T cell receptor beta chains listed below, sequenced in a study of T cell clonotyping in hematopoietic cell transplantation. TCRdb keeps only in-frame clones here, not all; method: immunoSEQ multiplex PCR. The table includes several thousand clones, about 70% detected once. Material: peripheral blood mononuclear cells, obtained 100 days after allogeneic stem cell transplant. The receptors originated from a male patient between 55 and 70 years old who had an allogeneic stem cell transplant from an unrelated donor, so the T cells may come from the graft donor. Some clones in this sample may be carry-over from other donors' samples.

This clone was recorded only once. The CDR3 sequence is CASSLSYRVSRDYEQYF. For the CDR3, the DNA is TGTGCCAGCAGCTTATCTTATCGGGTTTCCAGAGACTACGAGCAGTACTTC. The V gene is TRBV5-8, the J gene TRBJ2-7; D call uncertain. Germline V gene data show CDR1 as SGHTS and CDR2 as YDEGEE. The CDR3 is 17 amino acids. Trimming pared 2 bases from V and 3 bases from J, leaving 21 bases between.

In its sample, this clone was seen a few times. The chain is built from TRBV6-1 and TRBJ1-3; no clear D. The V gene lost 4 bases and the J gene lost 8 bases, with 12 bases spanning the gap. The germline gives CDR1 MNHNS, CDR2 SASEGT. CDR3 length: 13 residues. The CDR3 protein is CASSVQVRDTIYF. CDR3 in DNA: TGTGCCAGCAGTGTCCAGGTACGGGACACCATATATTTT.

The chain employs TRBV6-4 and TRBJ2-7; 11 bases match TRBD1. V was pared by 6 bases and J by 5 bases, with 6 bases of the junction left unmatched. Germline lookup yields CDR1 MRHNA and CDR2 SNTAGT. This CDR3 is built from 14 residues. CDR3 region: CASSPGTGGDEQYF. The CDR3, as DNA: TGTGCCAGCAGCCCCGGGACAGGGGGGGACGAGCAGTACTTC.

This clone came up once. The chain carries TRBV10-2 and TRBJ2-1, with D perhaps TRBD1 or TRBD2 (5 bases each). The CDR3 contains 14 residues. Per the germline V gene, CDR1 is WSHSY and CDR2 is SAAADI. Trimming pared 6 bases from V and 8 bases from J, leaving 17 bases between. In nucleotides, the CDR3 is TGCGCCAGCAGGCCAGGGATAGTCGGGGATGAGCAGTTCTTC. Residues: CASRPGIVGDEQFF.

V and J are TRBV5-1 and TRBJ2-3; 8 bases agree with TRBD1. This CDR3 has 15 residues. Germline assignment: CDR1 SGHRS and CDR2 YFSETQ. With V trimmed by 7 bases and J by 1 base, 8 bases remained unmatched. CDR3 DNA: TGCGCCAGCTACTTACAGGGGGGTGGCACAGATACGCAGTATTTT. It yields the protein CASYLQGGGTDTQYF.

CDR3 protein: CASKTELNTEAFF. In DNA form, the CDR3 reads TGTGCCAGCAAAACAGAGCTGAACACTGAAGCTTTCTTT. This chain joins TRBV25-1 and TRBJ1-1; D gene uncertain. Per the germline V gene, CDR1 is MGHDK and CDR2 is SYGVNS. The CDR3 sequence is 13 residues long. V was trimmed by 7 bases and J by 0 bases, leaving 9 bases between them.

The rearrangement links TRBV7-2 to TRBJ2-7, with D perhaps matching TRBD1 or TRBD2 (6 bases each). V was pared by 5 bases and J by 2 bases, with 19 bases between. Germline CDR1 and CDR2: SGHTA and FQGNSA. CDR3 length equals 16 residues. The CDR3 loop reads CASSRIGGTIPYEQYF. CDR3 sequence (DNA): TGTGCCAGCAGCCGAATAGGGGGGACAATCCCCTACGAGCAGTACTTC.

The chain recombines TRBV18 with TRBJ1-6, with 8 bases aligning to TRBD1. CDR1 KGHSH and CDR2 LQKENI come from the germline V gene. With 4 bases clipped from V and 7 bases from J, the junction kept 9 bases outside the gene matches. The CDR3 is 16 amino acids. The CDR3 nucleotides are TGTGCCAGCTCACGAACGACAGGGGCTGGGAATTCACCCCTCCACTTT. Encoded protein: CASSRTTGAGNSPLHF.